Listed below are T cell receptor beta chains from one sample, sequenced in a study of shared clonotypes between healthy human individuals. This table comes from immunoSEQ multiplex PCR, and its TCRdb copy is limited to in-frame clones, with some not included. The sample comprises 740,000 or so clones, around 73% of which are singletons, and around 1.7% rests with the top ten. The sequencing sample was made of memory CD4+ T cells sorted from blood. Receptors originate from a woman aged 25 to 45 in good health. Each CDR3 is given with its conserved first and last residue. D genes are given only for firm matches. Some rows have no size entry. The others give once, few or many, or a class for an expanded clone.

size,V,J,D,CDR3,DNA
NA,TRBV30,TRBJ2-1,NA,CASRRGLTYNEQFF,TGTGCCTCCCGTCGGGGCTTGACCTACAATGAGCAGTTCTTC
NA,TRBV28,TRBJ1-4,NA,CASTGGATNEKLFF,TGTGCCAGCACGGGAGGGGCAACTAATGAAAAACTGTTTTTT
many,TRBV11-2,TRBJ1-3,NA,CASSVNTGNTIYF,TGTGCCAGCAGCGTAAATACTGGAAACACCATATATTTT
once,TRBV11-1,TRBJ2-7,NA,CASSLISAVSYEQYF,TGTGCCAGCAGCTTAATAAGCGCGGTCTCCTACGAGCAGTACTTC
NA,TRBV30,TRBJ1-1,NA,CAWSWDLGNTEAFF,TGTGCCTGGAGTTGGGATTTGGGGAACACTGAAGCTTTCTTT
NA,TRBV29-1,TRBJ2-7,TRBD1,CSVARNRGSEQYF,TGCAGCGTTGCTAGGAACAGGGGAAGCGAGCAGTACTTC
NA,TRBV9,TRBJ2-7,NA,CASGSSGSYEQYF,TGTGCCAGCGGGTCATCAGGTTCTTACGAGCAGTACTTC
NA,TRBV7-6,TRBJ2-3,NA,CASSLWRRPTDTQYF,TGTGCCAGCAGCTTATGGCGCAGGCCCACAGATACGCAGTATTTT
NA,TRBV5-6,TRBJ2-6,NA,CASSANNRRISGANVLTF,TGTGCCAGCAGCGCCAACAACCGGAGGATCTCTGGGGCCAACGTCCTGACTTTC
NA,TRBV27,TRBJ2-1,NA,CASSKRPPLSSYNEQFF,TGTGCCAGCAGCAAGAGGCCGCCTCTTAGCTCCTACAATGAGCAGTTCTTC
NA,TRBV28,TRBJ1-4,NA,CASSPLAEKLFF,TGTGCCAGCAGTCCCTTAGCGGAAAAACTGTTTTTT